This T cell receptor (beta chain) originates from a study of tumor-infiltrating lymphocytes in primary liver carcinoma. The overall study: Patients, male and female, were 30 to 69 years old.

Co-extraction yielded RNA and DNA from 20-30 mg of unsorted bulk tissue. Each sampled tumor had five separate regions taken from it. A note on this clonotype: The junction shows a germline mismatch at one end, possibly a read error.

Making TCR beta cDNA involved 400 to 600 ng total RNA and a constant-region primer. Slightly modified ARM-PCR, run as three nested multiplex PCR rounds, produced the TCR beta libraries. The opening two PCR rounds, around 11 cycles each, paired TRBV1-TRBV30 forward primers with a C-beta reverse primer. TCRdb processed the multiplex PCR reads anew with MiXCR; each CDR3 protein has one entry. The sample yields about 64,000 distinct CDR3 sequences, over 60% seen once. CDR3 length equals 13 residues. Germline V gives CDR1 ENHRY, CDR2 SYGVKD. The sample taken for sequencing was liver tumor tissue from sampling region 4. Subset reported: tumor region T4, right-lateral pole. This TCR came from a man aged 35-49 years with primary liver carcinoma and hepatitis B virus infection. The chain couples TRBV10-3 to TRBJ2-3, with 7 bases fitting TRBD2. As DNA, the CDR3 is TGTGCCACTCAGACTAGCTTGACAGAGACGCAGTATTTT. This sequence encodes CATQTSLTETQYF.